Below are 21 T cell receptor beta chains sequenced from a single sample in a study of T cell responses to AZD1222 COVID-19 vaccine. The method was immunoSEQ multiplex PCR; TCRdb's version includes in-frame clones alone and lacks a portion of them. The table lists roughly 140,000 clones, about 81% of them singletons. The source was peripheral blood, collected on day 0 of MenACWY control vaccination. These receptors originate from an adult in good health.

This clone was recorded a few times. This chain joins TRBV5-5 and TRBJ1-3, with D possibly TRBD1 on 5 matching bases. Trimming left V 6 bases short and J 1 base short, with 14 bases between. This CDR3 contains 15 residues. Germline V gene sequence: CDR1 SGHKS, CDR2 YYEKEE (reference sequence). As DNA, the CDR3 is TGTGCCAGCACCCCCGTGGGGGGGTCTGGAAACACCATATATTTT. Protein sequence: CASTPVGGSGNTIYF.

The CDR3 coding sequence is TGTGCCAGCAAGCCGGGCAGGGGCGATAATTCACCCCTCCACTTT. Translated: CASKPGRGDNSPLHF. The chain uses TRBV6-6 and TRBJ1-6; a weak D match, TRBD1 (6 bases). The CDR3 consists of 15 residues. The V end was cut by 7 bases, the J end by 5 bases, with 15 bases between. Germline CDR1 MNHNY, CDR2 SVGAGI (reference sequence).

The chain employs TRBV6-1 and TRBJ1-5; D not resolved. With 2 bases removed from V and 5 bases from J, the gap between germline ends came to 13 bases. Germline V CDR1 and CDR2: MNHNS, SASEGT. The CDR3 runs 15 residues. The CDR3 bases are TGTGCCAGCAGTGAACGGGAGTCTTCTTATCAGCCCCAGCATTTT. This translates into CASSERESSYQPQHF.

The chain carries TRBV5-4 and TRBJ2-7, with TRBD2 matching 8 bases. This CDR3 has 13 residues. The V segment lost 1 base and the J segment 6 bases; nucleotides outside the gene matches: 3. Looked up from germline, CDR1 is SGHNT and CDR2 is YYREEE (reference sequence). CDR3 residues: CASSLPGGGEQYV. The CDR3 DNA reads as TGTGCCAGCAGCTTGCCGGGAGGGGGCGAGCAGTACGTC.

In this sample, this clone turned up a few times. The chain uses TRBV5-8 and TRBJ1-6; 7 nucleotides align to TRBD1. With 9 bases clipped from V and 4 bases from J, the junction kept 10 bases outside the gene matches. Germline V gene lookup returns CDR1 SGHTS and CDR2 YDEGEE. The CDR3 has 15 amino acids. The CDR3 is CAIGLGGQYNSPLHF. CDR3 nucleotides: TGTGCCATTGGCCTAGGGGGACAGTATAATTCACCCCTCCACTTT.

Here the CDR3 DNA reads TGTGCCAGCAGCTTTGGTACAGAGGGGTACAATGAGCAGTTCTTC. Translated, it gives CASSFGTEGYNEQFF. The chain combines TRBV27 with TRBJ2-1; either TRBD1 or TRBD2 may fit D (5 bases each). This CDR3 contains 15 residues. Trimming pared 6 bases from V and 4 bases from J, leaving 16 bases between. Germline V gene lookup returns CDR1 MNHEY and CDR2 SMNVEV (reference sequence).

The rearrangement joins TRBV15 to TRBJ1-5; TRBD1 matches at 7 bases. V dropped 7 bases and J dropped 3; count of bases not matched to a gene: 6. The germline V gene has CDR1 LNHNV and CDR2 YYDKDF (reference sequence). The CDR3 totals 14 residues. The CDR3: CATIPDRNNQPQHF. For the CDR3, the DNA is TGTGCCACCATCCCGGACAGGAACAATCAGCCCCAGCATTTT.

V and J are TRBV3-1 (or the pseudogene TRBV3-2) and TRBJ2-1, with D possibly being TRBD1 (5 bases). V gave up 2 bases and J gave up 10 bases, with 12 bases separating them. From germline, CDR1 is LGHDT and CDR2 YNNKEL (reference sequence). The CDR3 contains 13 residues. The CDR3: CASSQQRGLEQFF. The CDR3 coding sequence is TGTGCCAGCAGCCAACAAAGGGGTTTAGAGCAGTTCTTC.

The V gene is TRBV6-5, the J gene TRBJ2-1, with TRBD1 matching over 8 bases. Germline V gives CDR1 MNHEY, CDR2 SVGAGI. J lost 0 bases, V lost 7 bases, and 2 bases had no gene match. There are 14 residues in the CDR3. The CDR3 is CASKGTGSYNEQFF. The CDR3 DNA follows: TGTGCCAGCAAAGGGACAGGCTCCTACAATGAGCAGTTCTTC.

V gene TRBV15 combines with J gene TRBJ2-1; 7 positions match TRBD2. V lost 1 base, J lost 2 bases, and 5 bases stayed unmatched. Germline V gene data show CDR1 as LNHNV and CDR2 as YYDKDF (reference sequence). The CDR3 runs 16 residues. The CDR3 coding sequence is TGTGCCACCAGCAGAGGACTAGCCGAGGCCTACAATGAGCAGTTCTTC. Its protein product is CATSRGLAEAYNEQFF.

The V call is TRBV7-3, the J call TRBJ1-6; D unresolved. The germline V and J ends were trimmed by 4 bases and 0 bases, with 1 base remaining between them. The V gene's germline CDR1 is SGHTA and CDR2 FQGTGA. This CDR3 is 13 amino acids long. The CDR3 is CASSYSYNSPLHF. The CDR3 DNA is TGTGCCAGCAGCTACTCCTATAATTCACCCCTCCACTTT.

This clone turned up a few times. The CDR3 is CASSRPRDYTIYF. The CDR3, as DNA: TGTGCCAGCAGCCGACCCCGGGATTACACCATATATTTT. The chain uses TRBV12-3 or TRBV12-4 and TRBJ1-3, with unresolved D. The V gene lost 6 bases and the J gene lost 8 bases, with 14 bases spanning the gap. The CDR3 contains 13 residues.

The gene calls are TRBV5-4 and TRBJ1-2; D unresolved. Looked up from germline, CDR1 is SGHNT and CDR2 is YYREEE (reference sequence). V was trimmed by 0 bases and J by 8 bases, leaving 8 bases between them. CDR3 length: 12 amino acids. The DNA of the CDR3 is TGTGCCAGCAGCTTGGAGGAGGAGGGCTACACCTTC. The encoded protein is CASSLEEEGYTF.

J is TRBJ1-3 and V is TRBV5-5; D uncertain. V lost 0 bases and J lost 0, with 4 bases in between. Per germline, CDR1 SGHKS and CDR2 YYEKEE (reference sequence). The CDR3 length is 14 residues. DNA for the CDR3: TGTGCCAGCAGCTTGGCCCCCTCTGGAAACACCATATATTTT. Translating it yields CASSLAPSGNTIYF.

The chain carries TRBV18 and TRBJ1-2; possibly TRBD1 for D (5 bases). The CDR3 is made up of 13 amino acids. V was pared by 3 bases and J by 10 bases, with 15 bases between. CDR1 is KGHSH and CDR2 is LQKENI in the germline V gene. The CDR3: CASSPGQGVDYTF. The DNA for the CDR3 is TGTGCCAGCTCACCGGGTCAGGGCGTTGACTACACCTTC.

V is TRBV19 and J is TRBJ1-5, with D possibly TRBD1 on 5 matching bases. Germline assignment: CDR1 LNHDA and CDR2 SQIVND (reference sequence). The CDR3 contains 16 residues. Trimming stripped 3 bases from V and 4 bases from J, with 16 bases between. CDR3 residues: CASSMRGSALNQPQHF. CDR3 sequence (DNA): TGTGCCAGTAGTATGAGGGGCAGTGCATTAAATCAGCCCCAGCATTTT. The full variable domain, rest sourced from reference TRBV19 and TRBJ1-5, is DGGITQSPKYLFRKEGQNVTLSCEQNLNHDAMYWYRQDPGQGLRLIYYSQIVNDFQKGDIAEGYSVSREKKESFPLTVTSAQKNPTAFYLCASSMRGSALNQPQHFGDGTRLSIL.

Here the CDR3 reads CASSLSPGLGAFGETQYF. Written as DNA, the CDR3 is TGTGCCAGCAGTTTATCCCCTGGGCTTGGGGCTTTTGGAGAGACCCAGTACTTC. The chain combines TRBV28 with TRBJ2-5, with D perhaps TRBD1 (5 bases). CDR3 length: 18 amino acids. Germline V gene data show CDR1 as MDHEN and CDR2 as SYDVKM. V was pared by 1 base and J by 4 bases, with 22 bases between.

This clone was seen more than once but under ten times. This sequence joins TRBV6-1 and TRBJ1-1; no definite D call. CDR1 is MNHNS, CDR2 SASEGT, per germline. V was pared by 1 base and J by 7 bases, with 13 bases between. This CDR3 is built from 14 residues. CDR3 loop: CASSEVIRRVEAFF. CDR3 DNA sequence: TGTGCCAGCAGTGAAGTTATTCGAAGGGTTGAAGCTTTCTTT.

The gene calls are TRBV10-1 and TRBJ1-1; D ambiguous. Germline lookup yields CDR1 WNHNN and CDR2 SYGVQD (reference sequence). The germline V and J ends were trimmed by 2 bases and 7 bases, with 11 bases remaining between them. CDR3 length equals 13 residues. The CDR3 DNA reads TGCGCCAGCAGTGAGGGGTCTAGGGTTGAAGCTTTCTTT. Residues: CASSEGSRVEAFF.

The gene calls are TRBV27 and TRBJ1-4; D might be TRBD1 (6 bases). This CDR3 has 14 residues. Germline-derived CDR1 and CDR2 are MNHEY and SMNVEV (reference sequence). The germline V and J ends were trimmed by 6 bases and 8 bases, with 16 bases remaining between them. The CDR3 bases are TGTGCCAGCAGCCGAACCCCAGGGGTCGAAAAACTGTTTTTT. It yields the protein CASSRTPGVEKLFF.

This chain joins TRBV7-7 and TRBJ2-1; D unclear. CDR1 is SSHAT, CDR2 FNYEAQ, per germline (reference sequence). This CDR3 has 15 amino acids. The V end was cut by 2 bases, the J end by 1 base, with 9 bases between. The CDR3 nucleotides are TGTGCCAGCAGCTTATTCAGTTCTTCCTACAATGAGCAGTTCTTC. This gives the protein CASSLFSSSYNEQFF.